The rows below give T cell receptor beta chains drawn from one sample of a study of Graves' ophthalmopathy and Graves' hyperthyroidism. TCRdb re-analysed the multiplex PCR reads in MiXCR, keeping a single row per CDR3 protein. The table includes about 1.1 million distinct CDR3 sequences, about 40% detected once. What was sequenced was peripheral blood or thyroid tissue (not recorded which). The receptors shown here come from an adult man with Graves' hyperthyroidism. Both conserved end residues are part of each CDR3. Fields, in order: V gene, D gene, clone size, J gene, CDR3 DNA, CDR3 protein. The D gene is left open where the match is weak. Size tells how often a clone was seen (once, few, many) or the class of an expanded clone, and some rows leave it out.

V: TRBV12-3/TRBV12-4
D: NA
size: many
J: TRBJ1-2
DNA: TGTGCCAGCAGTTTTACCGTAGGGCAGCGAAGCTATGGCTACACCTTC
CDR3: CASSFTVGQRSYGYTF

V: TRBV10-2
D: NA
size: NA
J: TRBJ2-5
DNA: TGCGCCAGCAGTGAGGAGATCGGACAAGAGACCCAGTACTTC
CDR3: CASSEEIGQETQYF

V: TRBV10-3
D: NA
size: NA
J: TRBJ2-5
DNA: TGTGCCAGCAGTGGCTCATTGATCGGAGGGGAGACCCAGTACTTC
CDR3: CASSGSLIGGETQYF

V: TRBV12-3/TRBV12-4
D: TRBD1
size: many
J: TRBJ2-7
DNA: TGTGCCACCCCGGGACAGGGGCCCCACGAGCAGTACTTC
CDR3: CATPGQGPHEQYF

V: TRBV29-1
D: NA
size: many
J: TRBJ1-1
DNA: TGCAGCGTTGACGTAGGGAACACTGAAGCTTTCTTT
CDR3: CSVDVGNTEAFF

V: TRBV7-2
D: NA
size: many
J: TRBJ2-7
DNA: TGTGCCAGCATCCCAGGACCTACGAGTTACGAGCAGTACTTC
CDR3: CASIPGPTSYEQYF

V: TRBV12-3/TRBV12-4
D: NA
size: NA
J: TRBJ2-5
DNA: TGTGCCAGCAGTGAACTTACGCCGGGACACAGCCAAGAGACCCAGTACTTC
CDR3: CASSELTPGHSQETQYF

V: TRBV2
D: TRBD1
size: few
J: TRBJ2-7
DNA: TGTGCCAGCAGTGAAGCGGTGGGGACAGGGGTTTACGAGCAGTACTTC
CDR3: CASSEAVGTGVYEQYF

V: TRBV10-3
D: NA
size: once
J: TRBJ1-6
DNA: TGTGCCATCAGCGACAGACAATCACCCCTCCACTTT
CDR3: CAISDRQSPLHF

V: TRBV10-3
D: TRBD1
size: many
J: TRBJ1-6
DNA: TGTGCCATCAGTGAGGGGACAGGTGGGGCTTCACCCCTCCACTTT
CDR3: CAISEGTGGASPLHF

V: TRBV29-1
D: TRBD1
size: NA
J: TRBJ2-5
DNA: TGCAGCGTGGGCACAGGGGGCAAAGAGACCCAGTACTTC
CDR3: CSVGTGGKETQYF

V: TRBV20-1
D: TRBD1
size: NA
J: TRBJ1-1
DNA: TGCAGTGCTAGGGTCAGGGGGTTCATGAACACTGAAGCTTTCTTT
CDR3: CSARVRGFMNTEAFF

V: TRBV11-2
D: NA
size: NA
J: TRBJ2-7
DNA: TGTGCCAGCAGCTCACCAAATAAGGGGCTCTACGAGCAGTACTTC
CDR3: CASSSPNKGLYEQYF

V: TRBV20-1
D: TRBD1
size: NA
J: TRBJ2-7
DNA: TGCAGCTTAGCCACAGGGGACGAGCAGTACTTC
CDR3: CSLATGDEQYF

V: TRBV12-3/TRBV12-4
D: TRBD1
size: NA
J: TRBJ2-6
DNA: TGTGCCAGCAGGTTAGGACAGGCCAGCTCTGGGGCCAACGTCCTGACTTTC
CDR3: CASRLGQASSGANVLTF

V: TRBV4-3
D: TRBD1
size: NA
J: TRBJ1-3
DNA: TGCGCCAGCAGCCAAGAGGACAGGAGCTCTGGAAACACCATATATTTT
CDR3: CASSQEDRSSGNTIYF

V: TRBV5-8
D: NA
size: many
J: TRBJ1-3
DNA: TGTGCCAGCAGCGGGTCCAGGTCTGGAAACACCATATATTTT
CDR3: CASSGSRSGNTIYF

V: TRBV24-1
D: TRBD1
size: many
J: TRBJ1-2
DNA: TGTGCCACCAGTGACTCCTGGACAGGACGTGGCTACACCTTC
CDR3: CATSDSWTGRGYTF

V: TRBV24-1
D: NA
size: few
J: TRBJ2-3
DNA: TGTGCCACCAGTGACCTAGGACTCACAGATACGCAGTATTTT
CDR3: CATSDLGLTDTQYF

V: TRBV2
D: NA
size: many
J: TRBJ1-2
DNA: TGTGCCAGCAGTGAATGTCGCCCAATGGTCGTGTGTGGCTACACCTTC
CDR3: CASSECRPMVVCGYTF

V: TRBV12-3/TRBV12-4
D: NA
size: NA
J: TRBJ2-2
DNA: TGTGCCAGCAGTCGGGAACGCCTTCTTAACACCGGGGAGCTGTTTTTT
CDR3: CASSRERLLNTGELFF

V: TRBV7-9
D: NA
size: many
J: TRBJ1-1
DNA: TGTGCCAGCAGCTCTCTTCTTGACTACGCGAACACTGAAGCTTTCTTT
CDR3: CASSSLLDYANTEAFF

V: TRBV29-1
D: TRBD1
size: NA
J: TRBJ1-2
DNA: TGCAGCGTTGAAGTGGGGACAGGCGGTTACTATGGCTACACCTTC
CDR3: CSVEVGTGGYYGYTF

V: TRBV20-1
D: NA
size: many
J: TRBJ2-7
DNA: TGCAGTGCTAGTCACGGGGGACACGAGCAGTACTTC
CDR3: CSASHGGHEQYF

V: TRBV29-1
D: TRBD1
size: NA
J: TRBJ2-5
DNA: TGCAGCGCCGGGGGGACAGGGGGCGGAGAGACCCAGTACTTC
CDR3: CSAGGTGGGETQYF

V: TRBV12-3/TRBV12-4
D: NA
size: NA
J: TRBJ1-6
DNA: TGTGCCAGCAGCCAAAACCTGTCGGGGTGGAATTCACCCCTCCACTTT
CDR3: CASSQNLSGWNSPLHF

V: TRBV7-2
D: TRBD1
size: many
J: TRBJ1-2
DNA: TGTGCCAGCAGCTTAGCCCAGGGGGTTCTTAACTATGGCTACACCTTC
CDR3: CASSLAQGVLNYGYTF

V: TRBV6-5
D: NA
size: many
J: TRBJ1-1
DNA: TGTGCCAGCAGTTACGGAAGGGGGATGAACACTGAAGCTTTCTTT
CDR3: CASSYGRGMNTEAFF

V: TRBV25-1
D: TRBD2
size: NA
J: TRBJ2-5
DNA: TGTGCTAGGCGGGAGGGCCAGTTCCGTGTATCCCAAGAGACCCAGTACTTC
CDR3: CARREGQFRVSQETQYF

V: TRBV15
D: NA
size: many
J: TRBJ1-5
DNA: TGTGCCACCAGCAGGGGCCAGCGGGGGCAGCCCCAGCATTTT
CDR3: CATSRGQRGQPQHF

V: TRBV4-3
D: NA
size: many
J: TRBJ1-6
DNA: TGCGCCAGCAGCCAAGATGGAGAGGATAATTCACCCCTCCACTTT
CDR3: CASSQDGEDNSPLHF

V: TRBV28
D: NA
size: few
J: TRBJ2-7
DNA: TGTGCCAGCAGTTTTGTGTCCGAGCAGTACTTC
CDR3: CASSFVSEQYF

V: TRBV20-1
D: TRBD1
size: NA
J: TRBJ1-5
DNA: TGCAGTGCTAGAGATTTCGGGACAGGGCGCAATCAGCCCCAGCATTTT
CDR3: CSARDFGTGRNQPQHF

V: TRBV30
D: TRBD1
size: NA
J: TRBJ1-5
DNA: TGTGCCTGGTCGGGGGACAGGGCAGATCAGCCCCAGCATTTT
CDR3: CAWSGDRADQPQHF